These T cell receptor beta chains were read from a single sample in a study of Graves' ophthalmopathy and Graves' hyperthyroidism. TCRdb used MiXCR to reprocess the multiplex PCR reads, holding one entry per CDR3 protein. The sample gives 240,000 or so distinct CDR3 sequences, 45% of which show up once; about half is in the top ten. The sample comprised peripheral blood. The origin of the receptors is an adult man with Graves' ophthalmopathy. CDR3s include the opening cysteine and the closing phenylalanine or tryptophan. A D gene is named only where the DNA matches it firmly. Where a row states a size, it is once, few, many or the class of an expanded clone; other rows omit it.

J,size,D,V,DNA,CDR3
TRBJ2-2,.,TRBD2,TRBV20-1,TGCAGTGCTAGCGGGGGGAACGCCGGGGAGCTGTTTTTT,CSASGGNAGELFF
TRBJ2-5,.,.,TRBV6-5,TGTGCCAGCAGAGTCGCCGGGCCTGGGGAGACCCAGTACTTC,CASRVAGPGETQYF
TRBJ1-1,few,.,TRBV29-1,TGCAGCGTCCAGGGGATGAACACTGAAGCTTTCTTT,CSVQGMNTEAFF
TRBJ2-7,few,.,TRBV7-3,TGTGCCAGCAGCTCAGGGGTTTCCTACGAGCAGTACTTC,CASSSGVSYEQYF
TRBJ2-5,.,.,TRBV5-5,TGTGCCAGCAGCTTGGGGCAGGTTAAGATTGAGACCCAGTACTTC,CASSLGQVKIETQYF
TRBJ1-1,few,.,TRBV7-2,TGTGCCAGCAGCTTAGCCGGCGAGAACACTGAAGCTTTCTTT,CASSLAGENTEAFF
TRBJ1-2,few,TRBD1,TRBV13,TGTGCCAGCAGCCCCCGTTGGGACAGCAGAGATGGCTACACCTTC,CASSPRWDSRDGYTF
TRBJ2-2,.,.,TRBV10-2,TGCGCCAGCAGTGAGATAGGCGGGACGAACACCGGGGAGCTGTTTTTT,CASSEIGGTNTGELFF
TRBJ1-4,.,TRBD1,TRBV7-9,TGTGCCAGCAGTCCCGACAGGGCGGAAAAACTGTTTTTT,CASSPDRAEKLFF
TRBJ2-7,few,.,TRBV10-3,TGTGCCAGCAGGGAAGGCACGCACGAGCAGTACTTC,CASREGTHEQYF
TRBJ2-7,.,.,TRBV3-1,TGTGCCAGCAGCCAACAGGGGGGGATACGAGTGCAGTACTTC,CASSQQGGIRVQYF
TRBJ1-5,.,TRBD1,TRBV20-1,TGCAGTGCTAGAGACCGGGGGCAGGGGGGCAATCAGCCCCAGCATTTT,CSARDRGQGGNQPQHF
TRBJ2-5,.,.,TRBV9,TGTGCCAGCAGCGGCAGGACAGTACCCAAAGAGACCCAGTACTTC,CASSGRTVPKETQYF
TRBJ1-5,many,.,TRBV29-1,TGCAGCGTTGCGAGTGGGAATCAGCCCCAGCATTTT,CSVASGNQPQHF
TRBJ1-3,.,.,TRBV9,TGTGCCAGCAGCTTAATAGGGCTTAGCACCATATATTTT,CASSLIGLSTIYF
TRBJ2-2,.,TRBD2,TRBV9,TGTGCCAGCAGTCGGACTAGCGGGAGGGCCTGGACCGGGGAGCTGTTTTTT,CASSRTSGRAWTGELFF
TRBJ1-5,.,.,TRBV5-5,TGTGCCAGCAGGCTTGGTGTAGGGAGTAATCAGCCCCAGCATTTT,CASRLGVGSNQPQHF
TRBJ2-7,.,TRBD2,TRBV12-3/TRBV12-4,TGTGCCAGCAGCTGGGGGGGCTACGAGCAGTACTTC,CASSWGGYEQYF
TRBJ1-5,.,.,TRBV7-2,TGTGCCAGCAGCTTAGCATACAGGGATCTTAATCAGCCCCAGCATTTT,CASSLAYRDLNQPQHF
TRBJ2-7,many,.,TRBV10-3,TGTGCCATCAGTGATGGGGCCGAGCAGTACTTC,CAISDGAEQYF
TRBJ1-3,few,.,TRBV7-9,TGTGCCAGCAGCCTATGGGTCGGAAACACCATATATTTT,CASSLWVGNTIYF
TRBJ1-6,.,.,TRBV15,TGTGCCACCGCTCCGACTCCTGGACGGAATGGTAATTCACCCCTCCACTTT,CATAPTPGRNGNSPLHF
TRBJ1-4,.,TRBD1,TRBV29-1,TGCAGCGCCCTGACAGGGAATGAAAAACTGTTTTTT,CSALTGNEKLFF
TRBJ2-5,.,.,TRBV12-3/TRBV12-4,TGTGCCAGCAGTTTCCCAGACCAAGAGACCCAGTACTTC,CASSFPDQETQYF
TRBJ2-5,once,.,TRBV6-1,TGTGCCAGCAGTGAAAGGGGCAGGGGCCAGACCCAGTACTTC,CASSERGRGQTQYF
TRBJ1-2,many,.,TRBV12-3/TRBV12-4,TGTGCCAGCAGTCATACAGGGTTAAACTATGGCTACACCTTC,CASSHTGLNYGYTF
TRBJ1-1,.,.,TRBV29-1,TGCAGCAAGAAGGTCCAAGGGACTGAAGCTTTCTTT,CSKKVQGTEAFF
TRBJ1-1,.,.,TRBV10-3,TGTGCCATCAGTGAGTTTTCCGGGACCGATGAAGCTTTCTTT,CAISEFSGTDEAFF
TRBJ2-7,.,.,TRBV5-1,TGCGCCAGCAGCTTGGCACAGGACTTCTACGAGCAGTACTTC,CASSLAQDFYEQYF
TRBJ1-5,.,.,TRBV19,TGTGCCAGTATCCGGACCAGCAATAGCAATCAGCCCCAGCATTTT,CASIRTSNSNQPQHF
TRBJ1-4,.,.,TRBV10-3,TGTGCCAGCAGTCTGACAGGCGCCACTCCTAATGAAAAACTGTTTTTT,CASSLTGATPNEKLFF
TRBJ2-5,.,TRBD1,TRBV10-3,TGTGCCAGCAGTCGGGACAGGGATGAGACCCAGTACTTC,CASSRDRDETQYF
TRBJ1-2,.,TRBD1,TRBV6-5,TGTGCCAGCAGTCAACCTAGGGACAGGGGGTATGGCTACACCTTC,CASSQPRDRGYGYTF
TRBJ1-5,.,.,TRBV30,TGTGCCTGCACCAGGGGAGCTAGGCAGCCCCAGCATTTT,CACTRGARQPQHF
TRBJ1-1,.,.,TRBV28,TGTGCCAGCAGTCTGGGACATGAAGCTTTCTTT,CASSLGHEAFF
TRBJ1-6,.,.,TRBV9,TGTGCCAGCAGACAACGCGGGGCCTATAATTCACCCCTCCACTTT,CASRQRGAYNSPLHF
TRBJ2-2,.,TRBD2,TRBV29-1,TGCAGCGCTCCCGCTACTAGCGGGAGCACCGGGGAGCTGTTTTTT,CSAPATSGSTGELFF
TRBJ1-5,.,.,TRBV12-3/TRBV12-4,TGTGCCAGCAGCCGAAATCAAAATAGCAATCAGCCCCAGCATTTT,CASSRNQNSNQPQHF
TRBJ1-5,.,.,TRBV2,TGTGCCAGCAGCCGGGTTAATCAGCCCCAGCATTTT,CASSRVNQPQHF
TRBJ2-1,.,.,TRBV7-2,TGTGCCAGCAGCTTAAGAGCACAGGGTTTTTCCTACAATGAGCAGTTCTTC,CASSLRAQGFSYNEQFF
TRBJ2-5,few,.,TRBV28,TGTGCCAGCAGTTTGCAGGGGACCCAGTACTTC,CASSLQGTQYF
TRBJ2-3,.,TRBD2,TRBV19,TGTGCCAGTAGTGGGACTAGCCTTGGTACGCAGTATTTT,CASSGTSLGTQYF
TRBJ2-7,few,.,TRBV10-3,TGTGCCATCAGTTTAGACTTTTACGAGCAGTACTTC,CAISLDFYEQYF
TRBJ1-5,.,.,TRBV5-6,TGTGCCAGCAGCTTCGAGCGGGGGGGGAGCGGTGGCAATCAGCCCCAGCATTTT,CASSFERGGSGGNQPQHF
TRBJ2-3,.,TRBD1,TRBV15,TGTGCCACCAGCAGTCCGGGACAGGATTTTAGCACAGATACGCAGTATTTT,CATSSPGQDFSTDTQYF
TRBJ2-7,.,TRBD1,TRBV29-1,TGCAGCGTTGCCCCCCTCCGGACAGGGGACTACGAGCAGTACTTC,CSVAPLRTGDYEQYF
TRBJ1-1,few,TRBD1,TRBV11-2,TGTGCCAGCAGCACACCTCGGGACAGTCTACGGGGAGCTTTCTTT,CASSTPRDSLRGAFF
TRBJ2-7,.,.,TRBV12-3/TRBV12-4,TGTGCCAGCAGTCGAGGGAACCCCGAGCAGTACTTC,CASSRGNPEQYF
TRBJ2-3,.,TRBD2,TRBV4-1,TGCGCCAGCAGCTTCCGACTAGCGGGCCCCACAGATACGCAGTATTTT,CASSFRLAGPTDTQYF
TRBJ1-1,.,.,TRBV7-3,TGTGCCAGCAGCTTAAAGTTGGCCCGAGTGAACACTGAAGCTTTCTTT,CASSLKLARVNTEAFF
TRBJ1-5,.,.,TRBV20-1,TGCAGTGCTAGGAAGGGGAATAGCAATCAGCCCCAGCATTTT,CSARKGNSNQPQHF
TRBJ2-2,.,.,TRBV7-9,TGTGCCAGCAGCTTAGTGACGGGCGGGGAGCTGTTTTTT,CASSLVTGGELFF
TRBJ2-1,.,.,TRBV7-9,TGTGCCAGCAGCTTAGTAAGGGGTCGCCGTGAGCAGTTCTTC,CASSLVRGRREQFF
TRBJ2-5,.,.,TRBV7-2,TGTGCCAGCAGCTTAGTATATCGGGAGACCCAGTACTTC,CASSLVYRETQYF
TRBJ2-5,few,.,TRBV7-7,TGTGCTAGCAGCTTAGGATCGGCAGGGGGAGGAGAGACCCAGTACTTC,CASSLGSAGGGETQYF
TRBJ1-5,few,.,TRBV5-8,TGTGCCAGCAGTGCCCAACAGGCGCCCAATCAGCCCCAGCATTTT,CASSAQQAPNQPQHF
TRBJ1-2,.,.,TRBV7-3,TGTGCCAGCAGTCGCGGGGACGGAGGATATGGCTACACCTTC,CASSRGDGGYGYTF
TRBJ2-2,many,.,TRBV29-1,TGCAGCGTACAGGGAACCGGGGAGCTGTTTTTT,CSVQGTGELFF
TRBJ2-2,.,TRBD1,TRBV7-8,TGTGCCATCACCCCCGGGACAGGGGCCGGGGAGCTGTTTTTT,CAITPGTGAGELFF